This note documents a single T cell receptor beta chain sequence. These data come from a study of blood T cell repertoires in COVID-19. In the original processing: How many nucleated cells were present was estimated from reference gene primer amplification. Measured with immunoSEQ multiplex PCR; TCRdb has only the in-frame clones, and not every one. V and J calls and clone size are copied from that table; D and trimming were computed from the DNA. The repertoire holds approximately 190,000 clones, with around 80% as singletons. This CDR3 contains 15 residues. Germline V CDR1 and CDR2: MNHEY, SVGAGI. With V trimmed by 2 bases and J by 7 bases, 7 bases remained unmatched.

V and J are TRBV6-5 and TRBJ1-5, with 8 bases aligning to TRBD1. Sequencing was carried out using peripheral blood. The sequence was collected from a man aged 30 to 39 with active or convalescent COVID-19. The CDR3 DNA follows: TGTGCCAGCAGTTACCGGACAGGGTCTAGCCAGCCCCAGCATTTT. Encoded protein: CASSYRTGSSQPQHF.